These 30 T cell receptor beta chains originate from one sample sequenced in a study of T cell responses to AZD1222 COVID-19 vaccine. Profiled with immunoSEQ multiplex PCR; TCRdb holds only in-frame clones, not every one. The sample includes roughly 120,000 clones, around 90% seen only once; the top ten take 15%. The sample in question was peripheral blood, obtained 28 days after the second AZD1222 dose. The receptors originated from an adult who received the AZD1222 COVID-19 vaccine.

Written as DNA, the CDR3 is TGCGCCAGCAGCTATCGACGGTCCCATGAGGAGACCCAGTACTTC. Protein product: CASSYRRSHEETQYF. The V gene is TRBV4-1, the J gene TRBJ2-5; the D is unclear. The CDR3 has 15 residues. Germline V CDR1 and CDR2: MGHRA, YSYEKL. Trimming pared 5 bases from V and 5 bases from J, leaving 18 bases between.

CDR3 sequence (DNA): TGTGCCAGTATGGTGCAAGGACAGGGGAATTCACCCCTCCACTTT. Protein: CASMVQGQGNSPLHF. V usage is TRBV19 and J usage is TRBJ1-6, with 9 bases that match TRBD1. The CDR3 is 15 amino acids. Losses at the gene ends were 7 bases for V and 7 bases for J; bases not matched to a gene: 8. Germline assignment: CDR1 LNHDA and CDR2 SQIVND (reference sequence).

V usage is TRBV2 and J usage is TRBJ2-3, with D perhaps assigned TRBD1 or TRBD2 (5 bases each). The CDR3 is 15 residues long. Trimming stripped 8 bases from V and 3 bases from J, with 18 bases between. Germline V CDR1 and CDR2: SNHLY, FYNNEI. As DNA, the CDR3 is TGTGCCAGCCGGGACCACATTACACCAACAGATACGCAGTATTTT. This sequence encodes CASRDHITPTDTQYF.

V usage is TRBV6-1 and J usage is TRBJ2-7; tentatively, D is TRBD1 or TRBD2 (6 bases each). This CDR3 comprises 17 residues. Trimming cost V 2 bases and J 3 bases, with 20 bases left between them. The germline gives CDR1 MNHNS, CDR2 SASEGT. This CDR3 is CASSERINRDFFYEQYF. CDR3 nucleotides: TGTGCCAGCAGTGAAAGAATTAACAGGGACTTCTTCTACGAGCAGTACTTC.

This CDR3 reads CASRDPGTGVYEQYF. In DNA form, the CDR3 reads TGTGCCAGCAGAGACCCCGGCACAGGGGTCTACGAGCAGTACTTC. The rearrangement uses TRBV28 and TRBJ2-7; 7 nucleotides agree with TRBD1. Germline V gene data show CDR1 as MDHEN and CDR2 as SYDVKM. J lost 3 bases, V lost 6 bases, and 11 bases had no gene match. The CDR3 length is 15 residues.

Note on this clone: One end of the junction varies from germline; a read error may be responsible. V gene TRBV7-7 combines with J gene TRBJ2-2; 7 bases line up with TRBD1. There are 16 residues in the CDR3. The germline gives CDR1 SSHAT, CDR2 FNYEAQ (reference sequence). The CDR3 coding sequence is TGTGCTAGCAGTCGCACAGGGGATGTTGGGTCCGGGGAGCTGTTTTTT. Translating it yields CASSRTGDVGSGELFF.

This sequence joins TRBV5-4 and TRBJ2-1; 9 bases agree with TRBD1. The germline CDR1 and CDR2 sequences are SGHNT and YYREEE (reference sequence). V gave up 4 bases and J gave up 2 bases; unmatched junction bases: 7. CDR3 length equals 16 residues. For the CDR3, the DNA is TGTGCCAGCAGCCGAACCGGGACAGGGACCTACAATGAGCAGTTCTTC. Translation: CASSRTGTGTYNEQFF.

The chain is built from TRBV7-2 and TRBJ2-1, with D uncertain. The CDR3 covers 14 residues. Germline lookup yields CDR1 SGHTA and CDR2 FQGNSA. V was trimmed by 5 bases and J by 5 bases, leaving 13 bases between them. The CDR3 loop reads CASSLEVRHNEQFF. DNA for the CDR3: TGTGCCAGCAGCCTAGAGGTCAGGCACAATGAGCAGTTCTTC.

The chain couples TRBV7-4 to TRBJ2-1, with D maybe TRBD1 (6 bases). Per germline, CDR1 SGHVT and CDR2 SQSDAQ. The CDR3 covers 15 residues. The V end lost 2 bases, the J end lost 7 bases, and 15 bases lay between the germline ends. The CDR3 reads CASSLQQGSANEQFF. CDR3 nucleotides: TGTGCCAGCAGCTTACAGCAGGGGTCCGCGAATGAGCAGTTCTTC.

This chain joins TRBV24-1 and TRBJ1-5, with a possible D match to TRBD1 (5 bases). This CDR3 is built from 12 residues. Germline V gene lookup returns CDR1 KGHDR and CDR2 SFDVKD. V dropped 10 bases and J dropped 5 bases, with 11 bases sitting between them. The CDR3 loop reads CATQGSYQPQHF. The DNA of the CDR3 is TGTGCCACTCAGGGATCCTATCAGCCCCAGCATTTT.

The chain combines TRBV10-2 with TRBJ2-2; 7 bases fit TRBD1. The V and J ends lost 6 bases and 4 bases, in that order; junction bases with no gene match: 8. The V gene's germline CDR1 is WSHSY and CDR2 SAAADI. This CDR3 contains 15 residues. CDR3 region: CASSVDRALTGELFF. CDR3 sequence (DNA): TGCGCCAGCAGCGTAGACAGGGCCCTCACCGGGGAGCTGTTTTTT.

CDR3 amino acids: CASSYSTLPSGNTIYF. In nucleotides, the CDR3 is TGTGCCAGCAGTTACTCGACGCTTCCCTCTGGAAACACCATATATTTT. V and J are TRBV6-5 and TRBJ1-3; D is ambiguous. V was trimmed by 0 bases and J by 0 bases, leaving 9 bases between them. The CDR3 is 16 amino acids. Germline loops: CDR1 MNHEY, CDR2 SVGAGI.

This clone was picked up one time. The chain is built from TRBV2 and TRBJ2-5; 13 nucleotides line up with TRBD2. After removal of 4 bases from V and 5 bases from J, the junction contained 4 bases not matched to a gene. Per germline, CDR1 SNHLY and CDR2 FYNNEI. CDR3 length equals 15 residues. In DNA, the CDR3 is TGTGCCAGCAGTGGGACTAGCGGGAGTTCTGAGACCCAGTACTTC. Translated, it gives CASSGTSGSSETQYF.

The CDR3 sequence: CATGREGLGNQPQHF. CDR3 bases: TGTGCCACCGGCCGGGAGGGTTTGGGCAATCAGCCCCAGCATTTT. The genes are TRBV2 and TRBJ1-5; no firm D call. This CDR3 region has 15 residues. The V gene lost 10 bases and the J gene lost 2 bases, with 18 bases spanning the gap. The germline gives CDR1 SNHLY, CDR2 FYNNEI.

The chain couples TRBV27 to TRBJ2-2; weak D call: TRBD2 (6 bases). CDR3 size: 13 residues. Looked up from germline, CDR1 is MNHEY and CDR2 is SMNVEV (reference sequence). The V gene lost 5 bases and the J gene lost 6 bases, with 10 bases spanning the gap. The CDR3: CASSLWGAGELFF. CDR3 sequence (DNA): TGTGCCAGCAGTCTATGGGGGGCCGGGGAGCTGTTTTTT.

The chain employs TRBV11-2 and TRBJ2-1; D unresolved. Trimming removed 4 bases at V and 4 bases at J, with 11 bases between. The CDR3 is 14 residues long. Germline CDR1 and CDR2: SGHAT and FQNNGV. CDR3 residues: CASSSVQTYNEQFF. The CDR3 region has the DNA TGTGCCAGCAGCTCAGTCCAAACTTACAATGAGCAGTTCTTC. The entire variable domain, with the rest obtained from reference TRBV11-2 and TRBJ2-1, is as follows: EAGVAQSPRYKIIEKRQSVAFWCNPISGHATLYWYQQILGQGPKLLIQFQNNGVVDDSQLPKDRFSAERLKGVDSTLKIQPAKLEDSAVYLCASSSVQTYNEQFFGPGTRLTVL.

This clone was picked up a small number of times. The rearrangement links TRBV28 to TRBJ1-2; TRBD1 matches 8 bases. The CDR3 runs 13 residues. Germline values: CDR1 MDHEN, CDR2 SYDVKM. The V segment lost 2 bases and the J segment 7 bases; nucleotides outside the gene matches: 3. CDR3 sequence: CASSLQGALGYTF. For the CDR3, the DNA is TGTGCCAGCAGTTTACAGGGGGCGCTTGGCTACACCTTC.

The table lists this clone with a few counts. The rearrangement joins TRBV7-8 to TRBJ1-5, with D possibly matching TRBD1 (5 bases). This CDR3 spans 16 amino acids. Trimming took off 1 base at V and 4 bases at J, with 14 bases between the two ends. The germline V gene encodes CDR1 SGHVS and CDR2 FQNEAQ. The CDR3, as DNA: TGTGCCAGCAGCTTAGTAGCTGGGACTGCGAATCAGCCCCAGCATTTT. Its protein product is CASSLVAGTANQPQHF. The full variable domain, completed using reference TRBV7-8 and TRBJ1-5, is GAGVSQSPRYKVAKRGQDVALRCDPISGHVSLFWYQQALGQGPEFLTYFQNEAQLDKSGLPSDRFFAERPEGSVSTLKIQRTQQEDSAVYLCASSLVAGTANQPQHFGDGTRLSIL.

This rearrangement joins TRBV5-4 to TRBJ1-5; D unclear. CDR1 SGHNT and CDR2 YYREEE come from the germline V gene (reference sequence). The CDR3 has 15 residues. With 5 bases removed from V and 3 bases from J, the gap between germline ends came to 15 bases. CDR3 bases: TGTGCCAGCAGTTTTACTCCGGGATCCAATCAGCCCCAGCATTTT. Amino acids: CASSFTPGSNQPQHF.

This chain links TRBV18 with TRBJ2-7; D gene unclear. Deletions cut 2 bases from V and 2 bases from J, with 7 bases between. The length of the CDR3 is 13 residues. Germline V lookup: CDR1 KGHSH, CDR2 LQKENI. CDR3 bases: TGTGCCAGCTCACCAGGACGGGCCTACGAGCAGTACTTC. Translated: CASSPGRAYEQYF. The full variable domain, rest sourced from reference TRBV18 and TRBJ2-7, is NAGVMQNPRHLVRRRGQEARLRCSPMKGHSHVYWYRQLPEEGLKFMVYLQKENIIDESGMPKERFSAEFPKEGPSILRIQQVVRGDSAAYFCASSPGRAYEQYFGPGTRLTVT.

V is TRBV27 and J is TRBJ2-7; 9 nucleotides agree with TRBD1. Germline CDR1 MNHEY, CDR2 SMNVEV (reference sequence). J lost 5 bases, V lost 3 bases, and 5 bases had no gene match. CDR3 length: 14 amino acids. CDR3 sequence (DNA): TGTGCCAGCAGTTTGTGGGACAGGGTTAACGAGCAGTACTTC. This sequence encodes CASSLWDRVNEQYF.

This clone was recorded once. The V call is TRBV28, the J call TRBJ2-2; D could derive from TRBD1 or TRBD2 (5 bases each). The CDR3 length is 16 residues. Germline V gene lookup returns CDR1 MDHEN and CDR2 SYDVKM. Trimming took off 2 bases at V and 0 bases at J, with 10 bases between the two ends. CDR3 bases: TGTGCCAGCAGTTTAGCCTTGGGGGCGAACACCGGGGAGCTGTTTTTT. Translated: CASSLALGANTGELFF. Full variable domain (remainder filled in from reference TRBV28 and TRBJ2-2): DVKVTQSSRYLVKRTGEKVFLECVQDMDHENMFWYRQDPGLGLRLIYFSYDVKMKEKGDIPEGYSVSREKKERFSLILESASTNQTSMYLCASSLALGANTGELFFGEGSRLTVL.

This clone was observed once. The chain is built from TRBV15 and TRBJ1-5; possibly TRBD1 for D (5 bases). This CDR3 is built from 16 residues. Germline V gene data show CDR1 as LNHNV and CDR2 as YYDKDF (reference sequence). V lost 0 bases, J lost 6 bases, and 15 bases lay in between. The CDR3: CATSRDLTGRGQPQHF. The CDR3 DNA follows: TGTGCCACCAGCAGAGATTTAACAGGACGGGGTCAGCCCCAGCATTTT.

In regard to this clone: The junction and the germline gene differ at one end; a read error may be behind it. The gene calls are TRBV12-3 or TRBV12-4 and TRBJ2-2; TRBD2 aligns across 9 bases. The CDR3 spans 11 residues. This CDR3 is CASSFGSGGIF. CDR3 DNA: TGTGCCAGCAGTTTCGGTAGCGGGGGAATTTTT.

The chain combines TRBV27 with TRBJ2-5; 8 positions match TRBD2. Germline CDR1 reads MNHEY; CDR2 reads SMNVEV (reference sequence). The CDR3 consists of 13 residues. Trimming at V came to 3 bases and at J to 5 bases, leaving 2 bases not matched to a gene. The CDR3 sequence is CASSFSGGETQYF. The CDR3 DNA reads TGTGCCAGCAGTTTCTCGGGGGGGGAGACCCAGTACTTC.

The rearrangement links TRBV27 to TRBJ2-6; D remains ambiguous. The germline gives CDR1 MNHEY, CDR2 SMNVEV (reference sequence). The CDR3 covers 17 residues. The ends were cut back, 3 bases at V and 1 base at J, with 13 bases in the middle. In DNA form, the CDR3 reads TGTGCCAGCAGTTTTTGGGCAGTCGGATCTGGGGCCAACGTCCTGACTTTC. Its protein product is CASSFWAVGSGANVLTF.

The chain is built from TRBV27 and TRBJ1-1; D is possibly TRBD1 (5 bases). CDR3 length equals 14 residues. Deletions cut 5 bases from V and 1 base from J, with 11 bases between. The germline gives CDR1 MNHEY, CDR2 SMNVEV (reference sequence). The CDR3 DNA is TGTGCCAGCAGTACAAACAGGAGGAACACTGAAGCTTTCTTT. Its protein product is CASSTNRRNTEAFF.

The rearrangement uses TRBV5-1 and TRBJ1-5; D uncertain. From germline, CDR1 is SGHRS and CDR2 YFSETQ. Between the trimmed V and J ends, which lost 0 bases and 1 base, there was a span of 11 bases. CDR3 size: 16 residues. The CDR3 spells CASSLEGAGSNQPQHF. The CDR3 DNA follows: TGCGCCAGCAGCTTGGAGGGCGCGGGGAGCAATCAGCCCCAGCATTTT.

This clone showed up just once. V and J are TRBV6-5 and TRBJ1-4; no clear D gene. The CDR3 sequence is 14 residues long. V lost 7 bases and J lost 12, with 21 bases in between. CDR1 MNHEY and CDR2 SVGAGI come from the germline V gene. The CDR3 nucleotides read TGTGCCAGCACCCCCCGGGTCCCGGCGGGAGAACTGTTTTTT. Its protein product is CASTPRVPAGELFF.

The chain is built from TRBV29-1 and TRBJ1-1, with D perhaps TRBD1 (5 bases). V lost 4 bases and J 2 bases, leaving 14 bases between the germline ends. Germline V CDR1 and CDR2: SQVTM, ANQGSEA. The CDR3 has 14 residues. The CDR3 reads CSVGVGQRNTEAFF. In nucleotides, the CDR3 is TGCAGCGTTGGGGTGGGGCAGAGAAACACTGAAGCTTTCTTT.